What follows are 18 T cell receptor beta chains derived from one specimen sequenced in a study of blood T cell repertoires in COVID-19. TCRdb keeps only in-frame clones here, not all; method: immunoSEQ multiplex PCR. The sample has approximately 200,000 clones, roughly four fifths seen once. The sequenced sample was PBMCs or T cells enriched from blood (not recorded which). The receptors here all came from a man aged 40-49 years who had recovered from COVID-19.

The genes are TRBV28 and TRBJ2-1; 7 bases map to TRBD1. Trimming took 1 base from V and 2 from J; bases not matched to a gene: 8. This CDR3 contains 17 residues. The germline gives CDR1 MDHEN, CDR2 SYDVKM. CDR3 loop: CASSLLRTGVPYNEQFF. The CDR3 bases are TGTGCCAGCAGTTTATTACGCACAGGGGTCCCCTACAATGAGCAGTTCTTC.

The chain is built from TRBV12-3 or TRBV12-4 and TRBJ2-6; TRBD2 might be the D (5 bases). The ends were cut back, 11 bases at V and 0 bases at J, with 8 bases in the middle. This CDR3 region has 13 residues. The DNA for the CDR3 is TGTGCCCACGGGGACTCTGGGGCCAACGTCCTGACTTTC. Amino acid sequence: CAHGDSGANVLTF.

This clone was counted only a few times. The CDR3 here is CASRAGSTNEKLFF. The CDR3 nucleotides read TGTGCCAGCAGGGCAGGGTCGACTAATGAAAAACTGTTTTTT. This sequence joins TRBV2 and TRBJ1-4, with D possibly TRBD1 on 5 matching bases. Germline CDR1 and CDR2: SNHLY and FYNNEI. The CDR3 consists of 14 residues. The V gene lost 6 bases and the J gene lost 2 bases, with 10 bases spanning the gap.

This clone has a handful of counts. This chain joins TRBV6-5 and TRBJ2-1; TRBD2 matches 10 bases. V lost 10 bases and J lost 3; bases outside the gene matches: 9. CDR1 and CDR2 (germline): MNHEY, SVGAGI. This CDR3 has 15 residues. The CDR3 coding sequence is TGTGCCACCAGCGCTACTAGCGGGATCTACAATGAGCAGTTCTTC. Residues: CATSATSGIYNEQFF.

The chain combines TRBV28 with TRBJ2-7, with 7 bases aligning to TRBD2. This CDR3 comprises 13 residues. Germline V gene sequence: CDR1 MDHEN, CDR2 SYDVKM. V lost 6 bases, J lost 4 bases, and 6 bases stayed unmatched. CDR3 loop: CASSGGGRYEQYF. In DNA, the CDR3 is TGTGCCAGCAGCGGCGGCGGGAGATACGAGCAGTACTTC.

The J gene is TRBJ1-1, the V gene TRBV18; TRBD1 matches 7 bases. Per the germline V gene, CDR1 is KGHSH and CDR2 is LQKENI. CDR3 length equals 17 residues. Trimming took 6 bases from V and 5 from J; bases not matched to a gene: 18. The CDR3 coding sequence is TGTGCCAGCTCGCCCACCCTGAACCGACAGGGAGGAACTGAAGCTTTCTTT. Residues: CASSPTLNRQGGTEAFF.

The gene calls are TRBV5-1 and TRBJ2-1, with 10 bases matching TRBD2. Germline V gives CDR1 SGHRS, CDR2 YFSETQ. V lost 3 bases and J lost 6; bases outside the gene matches: 3. The CDR3 sequence is 14 residues long. CDR3 coding DNA: TGCGCCAGCAGCTCCCGACTAGCGGGCAATGAGCAGTTCTTC. As protein: CASSSRLAGNEQFF.

The V call is TRBV14, the J call TRBJ2-7, with TRBD2 matching over 7 bases. This CDR3 is built from 15 residues. With 0 bases clipped from V and 2 bases from J, the junction kept 4 bases outside the gene matches. Germline assignment: CDR1 SGHDN and CDR2 FVKESK. The CDR3 DNA reads as TGTGCCAGCAGCCAAGAGGAAGGACTAGCCTACGAGCAGTACTTC. The encoded protein is CASSQEEGLAYEQYF.

In its sample, this clone was seen once. The CDR3 loop reads CAWSAATGGMTEAFF. The CDR3 DNA is TGTGCCTGGAGTGCGGCGACAGGGGGGATGACTGAAGCTTTCTTT. The genes are TRBV30 and TRBJ1-1; 9 positions agree with TRBD1. From germline, CDR1 is GTSNPN and CDR2 SVGIG (reference sequence). This CDR3 is 15 amino acids long. Unmatched junction bases numbered 8, after V lost 1 base and J lost 5 bases.

The chain is built from TRBV30 and TRBJ1-6, with 9 bases identical to TRBD1. V lost 4 bases to trimming and J lost 7 bases; unmatched junction nucleotides: 8. This CDR3 has 15 amino acids. CDR1 GTSNPN and CDR2 SVGIG come from the germline V gene (reference sequence). In DNA, the CDR3 is TGTGCCTGGAATATTAGGGGACAGGGCAATTCACCCCTCCACTTT. Amino acid sequence: CAWNIRGQGNSPLHF.

The chain is built from TRBV15 and TRBJ2-7; perhaps TRBD2 as D (5 bases). Trimming took 1 base from V and 2 from J, leaving 9 bases between them. CDR3 size: 14 residues. Germline CDR1 reads LNHNV; CDR2 reads YYDKDF (reference sequence). The CDR3: CATSRGGSAYEQYF. CDR3 DNA: TGTGCCACCAGCAGAGGCGGTAGCGCCTACGAGCAGTACTTC.

The J gene is TRBJ2-1, the V gene TRBV19, with D maybe TRBD2 (6 bases). In germline, CDR1 is LNHDA, CDR2 SQIVND (reference sequence). This CDR3 comprises 14 residues. V lost 9 bases and J 9 bases, leaving 21 bases between the germline ends. As DNA, the CDR3 is TGTGCCAGCTGGACGGCGGGGTCAGGCGGTGAGCAGTTCTTC. Protein product: CASWTAGSGGEQFF.

V gene TRBV6-2 or TRBV6-3 combines with J gene TRBJ2-3; 9 bases line up with TRBD2. Unmatched junction bases numbered 8, after V lost 2 bases and J lost 8 bases. The CDR3 sequence is 15 residues long. The germline V gene has CDR1 MNHEY and CDR2 SVGEGT. The CDR3 DNA sequence: TGTGCCAGCAGTTACGGCGGGAGGGCCGTGGTTACGCAGTATTTT. Translation: CASSYGGRAVVTQYF.

In this sample, this clone turned up a few times. The V call is TRBV6-5, the J call TRBJ1-4; 11 bases agree with TRBD1. V gave up 0 bases and J gave up 7 bases; unmatched junction bases: 1. The CDR3 has 15 amino acids. Germline V gene lookup returns CDR1 MNHEY and CDR2 SVGAGI. CDR3 in amino acids: CASSYSGTGGEKLFF. Written as DNA, the CDR3 is TGTGCCAGCAGTTACTCCGGGACAGGGGGTGAAAAACTGTTTTTT.

The chain uses TRBV3-1 (or the pseudogene TRBV3-2) and TRBJ2-4; a weak D match, TRBD2 (5 bases). This CDR3 contains 17 residues. Germline V gives CDR1 LGHDT, CDR2 YNNKEL (reference sequence). Between the trimmed V and J ends, which lost 5 bases and 0 bases, there was a span of 17 bases. The CDR3 loop is CASSTQTTNVAKNIQYF. The CDR3 DNA reads TGTGCCAGCAGCACCCAGACTACCAACGTAGCCAAAAACATTCAGTACTTC.

The chain joins TRBV11-2 to TRBJ1-1; 8 bases fit TRBD1. This CDR3 has 15 residues. Germline V CDR1 and CDR2: SGHAT, FQNNGV. V lost 4 bases to trimming and J lost 2 bases; unmatched junction nucleotides: 6. CDR3 bases: TGTGCCAGCAGCTCGTACAGGGGGGTTAACACTGAAGCTTTCTTT. Its translation is CASSSYRGVNTEAFF.

V gene TRBV30 combines with J gene TRBJ1-6; 9 bases are a match to TRBD1. The V gene end was trimmed by 6 bases and the J gene end by 9 bases; junction bases not matched to a gene: 12. The CDR3 covers 15 residues. CDR1 and CDR2 from the germline V gene are GTSNPN and SVGIG (reference sequence). CDR3: CACERQGGRVSPLHF. The CDR3 region has the DNA TGTGCCTGCGAACGACAGGGGGGTAGAGTTTCACCCCTCCACTTT.

The V gene is TRBV10-3, the J gene TRBJ2-1; TRBD2 matches 7 bases. The germline V gene has CDR1 ENHRY and CDR2 SYGVKD. CDR3 size: 12 residues. The trim removed 6 bases at V and 8 bases at J, leaving 4 bases unmatched. CDR3 coding DNA: TGTGCCATCAGCCCGACTAGCCATGAGCAGTTCTTC. Protein product: CAISPTSHEQFF.